This T cell receptor beta chain is from a study of shared clonotypes between healthy human individuals. Overall study: Every donor yielded three CD4 naive, three CD4 memory, two CD8 naive and one CD8 memory plate. Overall study results and limits: Larger estimated richness was generally seen in naive subsets than in memory subsets.

Genomic DNA (from each subset) was split evenly across several immunoSEQ plates. The table came from immunoSEQ multiplex PCR; TCRdb's copy has only in-frame clones and leaves some out. Of 550,000 to 850,000 clones in the sample, 55% to 75% were seen once. V lost 3 bases and J lost 0, with 12 bases in between. Germline V CDR1 and CDR2: LNHDA, SQIVND (reference sequence). This CDR3 contains 16 residues. This clone was observed a single time. Antigen specificity is unknown. The sequenced material came from memory CD4+ T cells sorted from blood. Subset here: CD45RA-negative fraction. This chain joins TRBV19 and TRBJ1-3; D is undetermined. This receptor was taken from a woman under 40 in good health. The CDR3 bases are TGTGCCAGTAGTATCGGGGTCACTAACTCTGGAAACACCATATATTTT. As protein: CASSIGVTNSGNTIYF.